This TCR beta chain was sequenced during a study of blood T cell repertoires in COVID-19. Study context: COVID-19 samples from acute and convalescent phases originated in the United States, Italy and Spain. The cDNA or gDNA used as material had been derived from T cells, B-cell-depleted T cells, or PBMCs.

Study processing details: For nucleated cells, counts were estimated from reference gene primer amplification. TCRdb's copy holds only in-frame clones and misses some; the assay was immunoSEQ multiplex PCR. V, J and clone size were drawn from that table, and D and trimming were deduced from the DNA. The sample shows over 35,000 clones, 75% to 90% of them seen only once. This receptor was identified in a man aged 50 or older with acute or convalescent COVID-19. Source material: peripheral blood.

In DNA form, the CDR3 reads TGTGCCAGCAGTAGTGACAGGGCTCAGGAAAAACTGTTTTTT. Protein sequence: CASSSDRAQEKLFF. The chain is built from TRBV7-8 and TRBJ1-4; 7 positions match TRBD1. The CDR3 is made up of 14 amino acids. Per germline, CDR1 SGHVS and CDR2 FQNEAQ. V dropped 6 bases and J dropped 8; count of bases not matched to a gene: 9.